This entry lists 2 T cell receptor beta chains sequenced from one sample in a study of memory CD4+ T cells and cytomegalovirus serostatus. Method: immunoSEQ multiplex PCR; TCRdb's copy keeps in-frame clones and lacks some. In the table there are more than 45,000 clones, 82% of which are singletons. The sort gate was single viable CD3+CD4+CD8-CD45RO+ cells for memory CD4+ T cells. What was sequenced was memory CD4+ T cells from blood. The receptor set was obtained from an adult in good health and CMV-seronegative.

This clone turned up a few times. The chain joins TRBV18 to TRBJ1-3; 7 nucleotides line up with TRBD1. The CDR3 is 16 amino acids. Germline CDR1 is KGHSH and CDR2 is LQKENI. V lost 3 bases to trimming and J lost 2 bases; unmatched junction nucleotides: 7. DNA of the CDR3: TGTGCCAGCTCACCTTCAACAGGGGTCGCTGGAAACACCATATATTTT. This gives the protein CASSPSTGVAGNTIYF.

This clone has a handful of counts. Additional DNA sequences in this sample encode the identical CDR3. The chain uses TRBV10-3 and TRBJ2-2; D is possibly TRBD2 (6 bases). V gave up 0 bases and J gave up 0 bases, with 8 bases separating them. Germline CDR1 reads ENHRY; CDR2 reads SYGVKD. The length of the CDR3 is 16 residues. CDR3 bases: TGTGCCATCAGTGAGTCCGGGGGTGCGAACACCGGGGAGCTGTTTTTT. Protein: CAISESGGANTGELFF.